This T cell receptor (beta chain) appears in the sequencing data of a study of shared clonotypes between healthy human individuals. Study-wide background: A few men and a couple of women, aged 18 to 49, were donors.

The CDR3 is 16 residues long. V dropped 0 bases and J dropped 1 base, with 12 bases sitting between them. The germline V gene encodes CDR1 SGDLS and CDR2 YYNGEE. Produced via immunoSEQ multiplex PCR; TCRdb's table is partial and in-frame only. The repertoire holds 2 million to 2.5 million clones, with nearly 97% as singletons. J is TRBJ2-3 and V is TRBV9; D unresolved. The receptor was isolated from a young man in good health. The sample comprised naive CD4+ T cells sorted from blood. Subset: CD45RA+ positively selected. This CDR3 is CASSVASDRGTDTQYF. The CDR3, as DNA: TGTGCCAGCAGCGTAGCGAGCGATAGGGGCACAGATACGCAGTATTTT. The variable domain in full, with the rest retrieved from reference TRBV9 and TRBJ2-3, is DSGVTQTPKHLITATGQRVTLRCSPRSGDLSVYWYQQSLDQGLQFLIQYYNGEERAKGNILERFSAQQFPDLHSELNLSSLELGDSALYFCASSVASDRGTDTQYFGPGTRLTVL.